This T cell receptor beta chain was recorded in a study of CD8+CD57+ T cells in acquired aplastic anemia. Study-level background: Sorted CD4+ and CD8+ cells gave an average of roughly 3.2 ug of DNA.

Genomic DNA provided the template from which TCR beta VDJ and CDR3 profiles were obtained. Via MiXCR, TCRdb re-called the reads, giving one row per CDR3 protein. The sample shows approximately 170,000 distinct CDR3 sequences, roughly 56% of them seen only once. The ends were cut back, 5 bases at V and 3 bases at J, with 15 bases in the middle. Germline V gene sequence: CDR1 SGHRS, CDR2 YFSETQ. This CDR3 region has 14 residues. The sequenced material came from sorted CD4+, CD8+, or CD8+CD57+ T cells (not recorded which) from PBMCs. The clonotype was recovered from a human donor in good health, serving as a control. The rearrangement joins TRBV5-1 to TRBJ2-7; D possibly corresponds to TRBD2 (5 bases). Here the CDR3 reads CASRAPGIGYEQYF. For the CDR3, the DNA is TGCGCCAGCAGGGCCCCGGGGATTGGCTACGAGCAGTACTTC.